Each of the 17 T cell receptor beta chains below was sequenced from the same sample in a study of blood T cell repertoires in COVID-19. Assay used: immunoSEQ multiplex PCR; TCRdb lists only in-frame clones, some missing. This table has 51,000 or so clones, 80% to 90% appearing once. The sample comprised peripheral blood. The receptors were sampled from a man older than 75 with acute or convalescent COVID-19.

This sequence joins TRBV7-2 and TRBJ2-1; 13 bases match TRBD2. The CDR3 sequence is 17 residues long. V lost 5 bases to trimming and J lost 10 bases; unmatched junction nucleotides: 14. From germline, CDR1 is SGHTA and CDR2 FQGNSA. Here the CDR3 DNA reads TGTGCCAGCAGCCCGTCCCGACTAGCGGGGGGACCTCGGGAGCAGTTCTTC. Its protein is CASSPSRLAGGPREQFF. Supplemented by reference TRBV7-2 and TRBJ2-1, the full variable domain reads GAGVSQSPSNKVTEKGKDVELRCDPISGHTALYWYRQSLGQGLEFLIYFQGNSAPDKSGLPSDRFSAERTGGSVSTLTIQRTQQEDSAVYLCASSPSRLAGGPREQFFGPGTRLTVL.

In DNA form, the CDR3 reads TGTGCCAGCAGTCCCGCCGCCAGGGGTCTTAGCAATCAGCCCCAGCATTTT. Translating gives CASSPAARGLSNQPQHF. The rearrangement uses TRBV28 and TRBJ1-5; the D gene is possibly TRBD1 (6 bases). Trimming took off 5 bases at V and 0 bases at J, with 17 bases between the two ends. The CDR3 is 17 residues long. Germline-derived CDR1 and CDR2 are MDHEN and SYDVKM.

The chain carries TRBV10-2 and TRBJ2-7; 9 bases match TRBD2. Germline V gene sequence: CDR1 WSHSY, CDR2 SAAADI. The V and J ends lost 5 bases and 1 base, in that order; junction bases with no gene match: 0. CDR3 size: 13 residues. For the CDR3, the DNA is TGCGCCAGCAGTCTAGCGGGGTCCTACGAGCAGTACTTC. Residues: CASSLAGSYEQYF.

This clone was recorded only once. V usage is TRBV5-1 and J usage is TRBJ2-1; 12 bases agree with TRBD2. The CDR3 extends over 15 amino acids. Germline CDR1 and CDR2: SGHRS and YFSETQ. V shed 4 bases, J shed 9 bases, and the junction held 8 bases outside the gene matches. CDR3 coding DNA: TGCGCCAGCAGCGAGATACTAGCGGGGGGAGGTGAGCAGTTCTTC. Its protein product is CASSEILAGGGEQFF.

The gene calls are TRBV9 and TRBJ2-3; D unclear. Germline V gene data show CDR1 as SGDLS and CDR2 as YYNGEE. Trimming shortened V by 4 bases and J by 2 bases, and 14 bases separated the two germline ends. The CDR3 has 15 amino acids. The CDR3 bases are TGTGCCAGCAGCCAAGAGCTGTCGCCCACAGATACGCAGTATTTT. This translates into CASSQELSPTDTQYF.

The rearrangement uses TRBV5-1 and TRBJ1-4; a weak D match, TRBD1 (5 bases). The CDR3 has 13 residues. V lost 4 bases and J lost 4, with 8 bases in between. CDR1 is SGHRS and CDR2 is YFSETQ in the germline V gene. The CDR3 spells CASSPTVNEKLFF. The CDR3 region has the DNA TGCGCCAGCAGCCCGACAGTTAATGAAAAACTGTTTTTT.

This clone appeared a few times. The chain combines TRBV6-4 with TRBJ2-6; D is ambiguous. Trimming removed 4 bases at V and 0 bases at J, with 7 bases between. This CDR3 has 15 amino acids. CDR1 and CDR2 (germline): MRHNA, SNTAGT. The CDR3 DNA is TGTGCCAGCAGTGCCGACTTCTCTGGGGCCAACGTCCTGACTTTC. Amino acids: CASSADFSGANVLTF.

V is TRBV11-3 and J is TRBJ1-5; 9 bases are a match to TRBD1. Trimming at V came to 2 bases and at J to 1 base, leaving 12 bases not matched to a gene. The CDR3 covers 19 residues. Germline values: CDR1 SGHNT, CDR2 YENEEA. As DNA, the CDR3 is TGTGCCAGCAGCTTAAGAGGGGACAGGGACAATCTAAGCAATCAGCCCCAGCATTTT. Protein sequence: CASSLRGDRDNLSNQPQHF. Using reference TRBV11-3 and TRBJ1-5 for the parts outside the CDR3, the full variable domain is EAGVVQSPRYKIIEKKQPVAFWCNPISGHNTLYWYLQNLGQGPELLIRYENEEAVDDSQLPKDRFSAERLKGVDSTLKIQPAELGDSAVYLCASSLRGDRDNLSNQPQHFGDGTRLSIL.

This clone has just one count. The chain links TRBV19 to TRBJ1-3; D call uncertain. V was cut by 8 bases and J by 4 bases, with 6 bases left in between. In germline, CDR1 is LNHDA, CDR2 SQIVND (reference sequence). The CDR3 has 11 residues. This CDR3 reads CASSLGNTIYF. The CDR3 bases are TGTGCCAGTTCTCTGGGAAACACCATATATTTT.

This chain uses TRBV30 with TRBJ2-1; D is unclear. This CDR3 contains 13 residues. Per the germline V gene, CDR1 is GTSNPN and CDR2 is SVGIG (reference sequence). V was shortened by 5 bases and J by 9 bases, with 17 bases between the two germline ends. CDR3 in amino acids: CAWGRDSPGEQFF. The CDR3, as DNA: TGTGCCTGGGGTCGAGACTCACCGGGTGAGCAGTTCTTC. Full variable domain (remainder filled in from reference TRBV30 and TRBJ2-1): SQTIHQWPATLVQPVGSPLSLECTVEGTSNPNLYWYRQAAGRGLQLLFYSVGIGQISSEVPQNLSASRPQDRQFILSSKKLLLSDSGFYLCAWGRDSPGEQFFGPGTRLTVL.

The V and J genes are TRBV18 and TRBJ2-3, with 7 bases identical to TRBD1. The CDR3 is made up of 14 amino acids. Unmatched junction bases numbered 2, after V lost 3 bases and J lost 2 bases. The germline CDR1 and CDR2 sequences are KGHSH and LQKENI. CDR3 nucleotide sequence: TGTGCCAGCTCACCGGGACAGCTCACAGATACGCAGTATTTT. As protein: CASSPGQLTDTQYF.

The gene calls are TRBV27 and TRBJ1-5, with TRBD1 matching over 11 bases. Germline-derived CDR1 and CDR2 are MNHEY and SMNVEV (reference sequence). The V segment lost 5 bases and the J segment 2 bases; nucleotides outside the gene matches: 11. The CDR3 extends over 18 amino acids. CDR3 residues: CASSQGTGGRMGNQPQHF. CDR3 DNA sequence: TGTGCCAGCAGTCAGGGGACAGGGGGACGAATGGGCAATCAGCCCCAGCATTTT.

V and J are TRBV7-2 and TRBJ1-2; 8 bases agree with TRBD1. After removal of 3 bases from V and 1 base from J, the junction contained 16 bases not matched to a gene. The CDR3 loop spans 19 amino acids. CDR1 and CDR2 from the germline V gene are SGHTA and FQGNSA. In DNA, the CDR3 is TGTGCCAGCAGCTTTAGTCTATGGACAGGGAGACGGTATAACTATGGCTACACCTTC. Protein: CASSFSLWTGRRYNYGYTF.

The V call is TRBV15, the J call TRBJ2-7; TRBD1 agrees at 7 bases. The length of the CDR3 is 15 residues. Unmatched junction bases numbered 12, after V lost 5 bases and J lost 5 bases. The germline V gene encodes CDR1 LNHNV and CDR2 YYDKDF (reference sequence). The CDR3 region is CATSVKSGGWDEQYF. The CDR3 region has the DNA TGTGCCACCAGCGTAAAATCAGGGGGATGGGACGAGCAGTACTTC.

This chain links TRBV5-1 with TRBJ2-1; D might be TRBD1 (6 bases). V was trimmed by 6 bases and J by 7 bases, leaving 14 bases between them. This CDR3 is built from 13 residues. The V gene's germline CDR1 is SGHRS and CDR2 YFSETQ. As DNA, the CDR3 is TGCGCCAGCAATTCAGGGGTGGGTAATGAGCAGTTCTTC. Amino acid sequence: CASNSGVGNEQFF.

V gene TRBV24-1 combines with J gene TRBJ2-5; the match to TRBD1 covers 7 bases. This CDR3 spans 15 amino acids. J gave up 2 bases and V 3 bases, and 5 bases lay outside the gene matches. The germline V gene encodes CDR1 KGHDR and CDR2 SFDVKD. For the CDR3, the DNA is TGTGCCACCAGTGATCGGGACAGCCTACAAGAGACCCAGTACTTC. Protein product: CATSDRDSLQETQYF.

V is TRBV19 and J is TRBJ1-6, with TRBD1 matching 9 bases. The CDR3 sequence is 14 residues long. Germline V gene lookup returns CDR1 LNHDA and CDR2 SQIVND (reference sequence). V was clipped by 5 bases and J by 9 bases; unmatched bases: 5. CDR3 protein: CASSPGQGTSPLHF. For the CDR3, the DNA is TGTGCCAGTAGTCCGGGACAGGGTACTTCACCCCTCCACTTT.